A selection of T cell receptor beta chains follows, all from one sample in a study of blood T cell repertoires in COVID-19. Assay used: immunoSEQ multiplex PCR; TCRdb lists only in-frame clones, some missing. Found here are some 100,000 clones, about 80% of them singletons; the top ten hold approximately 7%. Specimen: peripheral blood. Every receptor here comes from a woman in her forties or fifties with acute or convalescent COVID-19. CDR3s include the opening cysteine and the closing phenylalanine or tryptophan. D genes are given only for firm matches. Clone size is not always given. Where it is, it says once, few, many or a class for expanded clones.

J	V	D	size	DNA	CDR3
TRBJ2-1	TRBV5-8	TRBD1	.	TGTGCCAGCAGCGAGACCGGGACAGGGGGGTCCAATGAGCAGTTCTTC	CASSETGTGGSNEQFF
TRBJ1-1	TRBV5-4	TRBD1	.	TGTGCCAGCAGCGTACAACAGGGGTCCACTGAAGCTTTCTTT	CASSVQQGSTEAFF
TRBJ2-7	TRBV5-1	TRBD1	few	TGCGCCAGCAGCTTAAACGGACAGGATGGGACCTACGAGCAGTACTTC	CASSLNGQDGTYEQYF
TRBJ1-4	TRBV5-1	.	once	TGCGCCAGCAGCTTGCAGGGAGCGGGTGAAAAACTGTTTTTT	CASSLQGAGEKLFF
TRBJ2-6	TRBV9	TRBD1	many	TGTGCCAGCAGGCGACAGGGAAGCTCTGGGGCCAACGTCCTGACTTTC	CASRRQGSSGANVLTF
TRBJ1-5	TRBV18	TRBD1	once	TGTGCCAGCTCACGAGACAGGGGAAACGAGCCCCAGCATTTT	CASSRDRGNEPQHF
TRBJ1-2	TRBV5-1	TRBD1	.	TGCGCCAGCAGCCTGGGGACAGACTTGAGGGGCTACACCTTC	CASSLGTDLRGYTF
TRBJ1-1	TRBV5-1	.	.	TGCGCCAGCAGCTTGTCCGGGAGACCCATGAACACTGAAGCTTTCTTT	CASSLSGRPMNTEAFF
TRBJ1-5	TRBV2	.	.	TGTGCCAGCAGTGAACGAGAGCCGAATCAGCCCCAGCATTTT	CASSEREPNQPQHF
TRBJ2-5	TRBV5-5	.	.	TGTGCCAGCAGCCGGGAAGAGACCCAGTACTTC	CASSREETQYF
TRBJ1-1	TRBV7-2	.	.	TGTGCCAGCAGCTTATATTCCGTCGGGGGAGGCACTGAAGCTTTCTTT	CASSLYSVGGGTEAFF
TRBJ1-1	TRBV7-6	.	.	TGTGCCAGCAGCTTAAAAATCGACTTGAACACTGAAGCTTTCTTT	CASSLKIDLNTEAFF
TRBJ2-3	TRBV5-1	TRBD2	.	TGCGCCAGCAGCCAAACTAGCGGATCAGATACGCAGTATTTT	CASSQTSGSDTQYF
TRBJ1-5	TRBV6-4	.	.	TGTGCCAGCAGTGACTTGGGGACAAGAAATCAGCCCCAGCATTTT	CASSDLGTRNQPQHF
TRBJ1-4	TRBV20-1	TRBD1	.	TGCAGTGCTAGTGTAGCCGGGACAGGGAGGGAAAAACTGTTTTTT	CSASVAGTGREKLFF
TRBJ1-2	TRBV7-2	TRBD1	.	TGTGCCAGCAGCTTAGGGGGACCGGGACAGGGGCTTCCCTATGGCTACACCTTC	CASSLGGPGQGLPYGYTF
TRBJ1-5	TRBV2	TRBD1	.	TGTGCCAGCAGATTGGTGACAGGGACCGGACAGCCCCAGCATTTT	CASRLVTGTGQPQHF
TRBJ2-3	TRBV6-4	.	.	TGTGCCAGCAGCCCATCCTCAGGGGTTGATACGCAGTATTTT	CASSPSSGVDTQYF
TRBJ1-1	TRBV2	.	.	TGTGCCAGCAGTTACCAGGGAGAAGCTTTCTTT	CASSYQGEAFF
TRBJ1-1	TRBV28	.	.	TGTGCCAGCATTCCTATTAAAGGGTCGGGAACTGAAGCTTTCTTT	CASIPIKGSGTEAFF
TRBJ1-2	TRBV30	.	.	TGTGCCTGGAGTGTACAAGTAACAGGGTCAGGCTACACCTTC	CAWSVQVTGSGYTF
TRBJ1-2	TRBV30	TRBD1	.	TGTGCCTTAACAGGGGTGGACTATGGCTACACCTTC	CALTGVDYGYTF
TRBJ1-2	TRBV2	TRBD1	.	TGTGCCAGCAGTGCGGGACAGGGGGGGGACTATGGCTACACCTTC	CASSAGQGGDYGYTF
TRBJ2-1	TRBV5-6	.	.	TGTGCCAGCACCTTATCAAGGGGGACAAGACCCTACAATGAGCAGTTCTTC	CASTLSRGTRPYNEQFF
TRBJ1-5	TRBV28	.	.	TGTGCCAGCTGGCCCGTCGGGGGGGATCAGCCCCAGCATTTT	CASWPVGGDQPQHF
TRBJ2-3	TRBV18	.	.	TGTGCCAGCTCAGACAGCGCGGCGGGAAACGAGTATTTT	CASSDSAAGNEYF
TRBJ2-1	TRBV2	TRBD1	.	TGTGCCAGCAGGACAGACAGGGGGCGGGAGCAGTTCTTC	CASRTDRGREQFF
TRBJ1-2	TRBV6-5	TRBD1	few	TGTGCCAGCAGGAAGTGGGGACAGGCTAACTATGGCTACACCTTC	CASRKWGQANYGYTF
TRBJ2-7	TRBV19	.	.	TGTGCCAGTAGTATAGCTTACGGGGGGCTAGGATACGAGCAGTACTTC	CASSIAYGGLGYEQYF
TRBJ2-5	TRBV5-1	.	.	TGCGCCAGCAGCAGGGACATGGCACAAGAGACCCAGTACTTC	CASSRDMAQETQYF
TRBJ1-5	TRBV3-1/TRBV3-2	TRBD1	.	TGTGCCAGCAGCCATCAGGGGGTCCAGCCCCAGCATTTT	CASSHQGVQPQHF
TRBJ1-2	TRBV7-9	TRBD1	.	TGTGCCAGCAGCTCACGGGACAGGGACCACCTGGAGGGCTACACCTTC	CASSSRDRDHLEGYTF
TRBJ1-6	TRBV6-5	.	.	TGTGCCAGCAGTTTCCTGGACAGCGGGAGTTCACCCCTCCACTTT	CASSFLDSGSSPLHF
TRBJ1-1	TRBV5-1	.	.	TGCGCCAGCAGCTTGGCGGCGGCCACCCCACGGGAAGCTTTCTTT	CASSLAAATPREAFF
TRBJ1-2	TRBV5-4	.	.	TGTGCCAGCAGCTTGTTATATGGCTACACCTTC	CASSLLYGYTF